This T cell receptor beta chain is drawn from a study of CD8 T cells in ankylosing spondylitis. Quantitative barcoded 5'-RACE was used to prepare TCR beta libraries. TCRdb used MiXCR to reprocess the 5' RACE reads, holding one entry per CDR3 protein. The repertoire holds approximately 150,000 distinct CDR3 sequences, with around 42% as singletons. The length of the CDR3 is 13 residues. Germline CDR1 and CDR2: SGDLS and YYNGEE. V gave up 3 bases and J gave up 3 bases, with 8 bases separating them. Overall study results and limits: One TCR beta motif, made up of about 8 highly homologous variants, appeared characteristic of ankylosing spondylitis blood.

This clonotype has only a few counts. What it recognizes is unknown. Sequencing input: synovial fluid, either unsorted or a sorted T cell fraction (not recorded which). The sequence was obtained from a male donor with ankylosing spondylitis. V and J are TRBV9 and TRBJ2-3, with D hard to call. The chain's CDR3 is CASSEWGTDTQYF. The CDR3 bases are TGTGCCAGCAGCGAGTGGGGTACAGATACGCAGTATTTT. Complete variable domain (other parts from reference TRBV9 and TRBJ2-3): DSGVTQTPKHLITATGQRVTLRCSPRSGDLSVYWYQQSLDQGLQFLIQYYNGEERAKGNILERFSAQQFPDLHSELNLSSLELGDSALYFCASSEWGTDTQYFGPGTRLTVL.